The 4 T cell receptor beta chains below all came from one sample that was sequenced in a study of shared clonotypes between healthy human individuals. Profiling relied on immunoSEQ multiplex PCR, and the TCRdb table lists in-frame clones only, not all of them. The table records hundreds of thousands of clones, around 78% of them present only once. The specimen sequenced was memory CD4+ T cells sorted from blood. This sample's subset: CD45RA-negative fraction. These receptors originate from a woman younger than 45 in good health.

This chain links TRBV5-1 with TRBJ2-3; no reliable D call. This CDR3 region has 15 residues. Between the trimmed V and J ends, which lost 4 bases and 1 base, there was a span of 13 bases. The germline CDR1 and CDR2 sequences are SGHRS and YFSETQ. The CDR3 region is CASSPLARRTDTQYF. The CDR3 nucleotides read TGCGCCAGCAGCCCCCTGGCTAGGCGCACAGATACGCAGTATTTT. The variable domain in full, completed from reference TRBV5-1 and TRBJ2-3, reads KAGVTQTPRYLIKTRGQQVTLSCSPISGHRSVSWYQQTPGQGLQFLFEYFSETQRNKGNFPGRFSGRQFSNSRSEMNVSTLELGDSALYLCASSPLARRTDTQYFGPGTRLTVL.

The gene calls are TRBV18 and TRBJ2-1; either TRBD1 or TRBD2 may fit D (5 bases each). This CDR3 spans 14 amino acids. V dropped 3 bases and J dropped 0 bases, with 6 bases sitting between them. Germline loops: CDR1 KGHSH, CDR2 LQKENI. CDR3 coding DNA: TGTGCCAGCTCACCTGGGACCTCCTACAATGAGCAGTTCTTC. Translating gives CASSPGTSYNEQFF.

The rearrangement links TRBV28 to TRBJ2-7, with D possibly matching TRBD1 (7 bases). The germline V gene has CDR1 MDHEN and CDR2 SYDVKM. V gave up 10 bases and J gave up 11 bases, with 24 bases separating them. The CDR3 runs to 13 residues. The CDR3 coding sequence is TGTGCCACCCTCTCCCCGGACAGGACTACGGAGTACTTC. Translating gives CATLSPDRTTEYF.

This chain connects TRBV28 to TRBJ1-3; weak D call: TRBD1 (6 bases). From germline, CDR1 is MDHEN and CDR2 SYDVKM. Trimming left V 4 bases short and J 0 bases short, with 13 bases between. The CDR3 is 16 residues long. CDR3 region: CASSWDTQSSGNTIYF. CDR3 nucleotides: TGTGCCAGCAGTTGGGACACACAGAGCTCTGGAAACACCATATATTTT.